This T cell receptor beta chain was recorded in a study of T cell responses to AZD1222 COVID-19 vaccine. This clone was recorded only once. Germline CDR1 MNHEY, CDR2 SVGAGI. Trimming removed 6 bases from V and 4 bases from J, with 4 bases in between. The CDR3 contains 11 residues. This table comes from immunoSEQ multiplex PCR, and its TCRdb copy is limited to in-frame clones, with some not included. The table lists approximately 99,000 clones, around 90% of them singletons. The origin of this receptor is an adult in good health. Specimen: peripheral blood, collected on day 0 of AZD1222 vaccination. J is TRBJ2-1 and V is TRBV6-5, with no clear D. The CDR3 loop reads CASSPYNEQFF. The CDR3, as DNA: TGTGCCAGCAGCCCGTACAATGAGCAGTTCTTC.